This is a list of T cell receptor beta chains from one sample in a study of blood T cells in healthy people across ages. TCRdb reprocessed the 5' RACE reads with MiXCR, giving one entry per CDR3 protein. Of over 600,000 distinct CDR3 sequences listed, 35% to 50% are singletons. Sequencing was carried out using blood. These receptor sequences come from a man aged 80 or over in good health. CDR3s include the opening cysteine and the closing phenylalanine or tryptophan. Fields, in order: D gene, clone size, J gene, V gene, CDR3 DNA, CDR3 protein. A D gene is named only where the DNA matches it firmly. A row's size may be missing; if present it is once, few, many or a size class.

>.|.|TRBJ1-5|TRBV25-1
TGTGCCAGCAGTGAATCTAGGGGAGGGATGAATCAGCCCCAGCATTTT
CASSESRGGMNQPQHF
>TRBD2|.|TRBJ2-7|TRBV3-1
TGTGCCAGCAGCCAAGTGGGGTGGCGGGAGGGGGCCTACGAGCAGTACTTC
CASSQVGWREGAYEQYF
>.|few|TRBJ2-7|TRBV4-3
TGCGCCAGCAGCCAAGATAGGGAGCTGAACTCCTACGAGCAGTACTTC
CASSQDRELNSYEQYF
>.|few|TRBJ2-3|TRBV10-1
TGCGCCAGCACCCCCGGGAGCTCGGATACGCAGTATTTT
CASTPGSSDTQYF
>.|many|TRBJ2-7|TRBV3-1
TGTGCCAGCAGCCAAACCCGGGACGGGTACTACGAGCAGTACTTC
CASSQTRDGYYEQYF
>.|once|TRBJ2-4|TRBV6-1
TGTGCCAGCGGCGCGGGACAGACAGCCGCCAAAAACATTCAGTACTTC
CASGAGQTAAKNIQYF
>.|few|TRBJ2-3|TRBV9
TGTGCCAGCAGCGCCCCAACTGGATACACAGATACGCAGTATTTT
CASSAPTGYTDTQYF
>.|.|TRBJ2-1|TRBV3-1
TGTGCCAGCAGCCAAGACAGGGGTCACAATGAGCAGTTCTTC
CASSQDRGHNEQFF
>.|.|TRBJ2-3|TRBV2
TGTGCCAGCAGGTGGGCCTCACGCACAGATACGCAGTATTTT
CASRWASRTDTQYF
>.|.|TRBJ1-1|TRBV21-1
TGTGCCAGCAGCATCACGGGACAGGGAACCACTGAAGCTTTCTTT
CASSITGQGTTEAFF
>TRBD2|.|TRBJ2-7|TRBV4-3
TGCGCCGGCAGTCCGACTAGCGGGAGTTGCGAGCAGTACTTC
CAGSPTSGSCEQYF
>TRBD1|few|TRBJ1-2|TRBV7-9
TGTGCCAGCAGCCAGGATGCAGGGGGCGACTATGGCTACACCTTC
CASSQDAGGDYGYTF
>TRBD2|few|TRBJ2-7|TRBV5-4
TGTGCCAGCAGCGTTACGATCGGACTAGGAAAATACGAGCAGTACTTC
CASSVTIGLGKYEQYF
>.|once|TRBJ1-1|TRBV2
TGTGCCAGCAAGAAGCTGATAAACACTGAAGCTTTCTTT
CASKKLINTEAFF
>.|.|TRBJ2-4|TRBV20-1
TGCAGTGCTAGAGAAACCCCCGAGTCCAGGCAGTACTTC
CSARETPESRQYF
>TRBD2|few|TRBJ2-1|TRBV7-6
TGTGCCAGCAGCTTAGCGTCTCGGACTAGCGTCAATGAGCAGTTCTTC
CASSLASRTSVNEQFF
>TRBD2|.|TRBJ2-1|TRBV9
TGTGCCAGCAGCTCACAACCCTCCCGGGGGGATGAGCAGTTCTTC
CASSSQPSRGDEQFF
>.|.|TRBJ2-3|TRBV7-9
TGTGCCAGCAGCCCAACGGGTGGGGGTATCGGCACAGATACGCAGTATTTT
CASSPTGGGIGTDTQYF
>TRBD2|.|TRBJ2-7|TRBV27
TGTGCCAGCAGTTCACTTGGCGGGGGGGACTACGAGCAGTACTTC
CASSSLGGGDYEQYF
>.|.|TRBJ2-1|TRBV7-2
TGTGCCAGCAGCTTAAATGGGAATGAGCAGTTCTTC
CASSLNGNEQFF
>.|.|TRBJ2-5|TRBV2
TGTGCCAGCAGTGATGGCGGCCAAGAGACCCAGTACTTC
CASSDGGQETQYF
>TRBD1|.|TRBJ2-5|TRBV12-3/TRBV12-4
TGTGCCAGCAGTCGCACGGCCGGGACAGGGGGTCATGAGCAGTACTTC
CASSRTAGTGGHEQYF
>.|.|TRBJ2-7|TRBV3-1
TGTGCCAGCAGCCAAGTACAGCCCGAGCAGTACTTC
CASSQVQPEQYF
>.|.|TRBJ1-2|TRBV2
TGTGCCAGCAGTGCGGACCTTCCCCGAGGCTACACCTTC
CASSADLPRGYTF
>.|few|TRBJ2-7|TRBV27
TGTGCCAGCAGTTTAGCGCAGGGTGTGAGTGAGCAGTACTTC
CASSLAQGVSEQYF
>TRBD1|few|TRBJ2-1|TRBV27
TGTGCCAGCAGTTTCACCGGGACAGGGGGGAGAGAGCAGTTCTTC
CASSFTGTGGREQFF
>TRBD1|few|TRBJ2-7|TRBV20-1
TGCAGTGCTGAGACAGGGAGCTCCTACGAGCAGTACTTC
CSAETGSSYEQYF
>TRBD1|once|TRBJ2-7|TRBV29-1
TGCAGCGTTGACTCTCAAGGGGCAGGGGGCAAGTACAATGAGCAGTACTTC
CSVDSQGAGGKYNEQYF
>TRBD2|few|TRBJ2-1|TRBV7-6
TGTGCCAGCAGCTTATTGAGTCTAGCGGGAAATGAGCAGTTCTTC
CASSLLSLAGNEQFF
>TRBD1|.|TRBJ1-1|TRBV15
TGTGCCACCAGCAGAGTCGGACAGGGGTTTCCTGAAGCTTTCTTT
CATSRVGQGFPEAFF
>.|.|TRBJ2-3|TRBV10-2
TGCGCCAGCAGTGTCTACAGGAATGGATGGGATACGCAGTATTTT
CASSVYRNGWDTQYF
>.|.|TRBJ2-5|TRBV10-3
TGTGCCATCAGCTTAGCGGAGCAAGAGACCCAGTACTTC
CAISLAEQETQYF
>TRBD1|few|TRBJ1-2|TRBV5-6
TGTGCCAGCAGCTTACCGGGACAGGGCTTCGGCGGCTACACCTTC
CASSLPGQGFGGYTF
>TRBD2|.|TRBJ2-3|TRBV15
TGTGCCACCAGCAGAGAGCGGGGGACCACAGATACGCAGTATTTT
CATSRERGTTDTQYF
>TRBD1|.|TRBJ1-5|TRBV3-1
TGTGCCAGCAGCCAAGAGAGGGGGCTGGGACAGCCCCAGCATTTT
CASSQERGLGQPQHF
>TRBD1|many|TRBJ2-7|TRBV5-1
TGCGCCAGCAGCTTGATTACCCCCGGGACAGGGAACGAGCAGTACTTC
CASSLITPGTGNEQYF
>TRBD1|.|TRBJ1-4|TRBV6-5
TGTGCCAGCAGCGCCCGACAGGGCGGAGAAAAACTGTTTTTT
CASSARQGGEKLFF
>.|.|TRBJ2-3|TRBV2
TGTGCCAGCAGTAAAGGGAGGAAAACAGATACGCAGTATTTT
CASSKGRKTDTQYF
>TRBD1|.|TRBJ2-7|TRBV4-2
TGTGCCAGCAGCCAAGAGGTGGGACAGGGTATCTACGAGCAGTACTTC
CASSQEVGQGIYEQYF
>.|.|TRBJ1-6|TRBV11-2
TGTGCCAGCAGCCCATCCACCTCACCCCTCCACTTT
CASSPSTSPLHF
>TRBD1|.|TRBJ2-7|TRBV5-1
TGCGCCAGCAGCTTGACCGGGACAGGGATCGCCTCCTACGAGCAGTACTTC
CASSLTGTGIASYEQYF
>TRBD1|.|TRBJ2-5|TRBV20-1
TGCAGTGCTAAGACCGGGACAGGGGTTTGTGAGCAGTACTTC
CSAKTGTGVCEQYF